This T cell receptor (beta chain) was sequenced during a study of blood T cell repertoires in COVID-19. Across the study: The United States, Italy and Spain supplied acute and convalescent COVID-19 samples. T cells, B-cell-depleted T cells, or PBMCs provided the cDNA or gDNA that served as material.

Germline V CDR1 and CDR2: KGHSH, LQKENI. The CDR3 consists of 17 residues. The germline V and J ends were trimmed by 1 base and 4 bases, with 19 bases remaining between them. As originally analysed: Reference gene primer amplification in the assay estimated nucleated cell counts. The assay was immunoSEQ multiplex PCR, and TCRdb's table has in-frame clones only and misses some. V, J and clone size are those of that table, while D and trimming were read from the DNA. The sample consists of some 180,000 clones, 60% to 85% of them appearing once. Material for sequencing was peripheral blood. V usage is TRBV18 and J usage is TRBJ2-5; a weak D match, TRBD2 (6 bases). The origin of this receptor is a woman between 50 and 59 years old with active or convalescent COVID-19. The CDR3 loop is CASSPQGPVLAPETQYF. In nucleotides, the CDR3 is TGTGCCAGCTCACCACAGGGGCCGGTACTAGCCCCAGAGACCCAGTACTTC.